The rows below give T cell receptor beta chains drawn from one sample of a study of T-cell reconstitution after alpha-beta-depleted transplantation in children. In TCRdb, the PCR reads were re-called with MiXCR into one record per CDR3 protein. The sample consists of 700,000 or so distinct CDR3 sequences, roughly 13% of them appearing once. This sample comprised PBMCs, obtained before TCRalphabeta/CD19-depleted stem cell transplant. The receptors shown here come from a girl aged 2 to 9 with congenital amegakaryocytic thrombocytopenia, due to receive a stem cell transplant. Each CDR3 is given with its conserved first and last residue. D genes are given only for firm matches. Only some rows state a clone size, as once, few, many or a class for expanded clones.

D gene: -
clone size: many
V gene: TRBV7-9
J gene: TRBJ2-7
CDR3 DNA: TGTGCCAGCAGCCCCCAGGGACTGGACTACGAGCAGTACTTC
CDR3 protein: CASSPQGLDYEQYF

D gene: TRBD2
clone size: -
V gene: TRBV11-2
J gene: TRBJ2-2
CDR3 DNA: TGTGCCAGCAGCTTAGCGGGAGGGCCCAACACCGGGGAGCTGTTTTTT
CDR3 protein: CASSLAGGPNTGELFF

D gene: -
clone size: -
V gene: TRBV20-1
J gene: TRBJ2-7
CDR3 DNA: TGCAGTGCTGGCCCCGGGAGCGGCTACGAGCAGTACTTC
CDR3 protein: CSAGPGSGYEQYF

D gene: -
clone size: -
V gene: TRBV20-1
J gene: TRBJ2-7
CDR3 DNA: TGCAGTGCTAGCACCTCCGGGCCTATCCCCAACGAGCAGTACTTC
CDR3 protein: CSASTSGPIPNEQYF

D gene: -
clone size: few
V gene: TRBV12-3/TRBV12-4
J gene: TRBJ1-4
CDR3 DNA: TGTGCCAGCACCGACTTCGGGCGGGGTGAAAAACTGTTTTTT
CDR3 protein: CASTDFGRGEKLFF

D gene: -
clone size: few
V gene: TRBV27
J gene: TRBJ2-2
CDR3 DNA: TGTGCCATACCGGGGCCCCCAGTTCTACGGGGCGGGGAGCTGTTTTTT
CDR3 protein: CAIPGPPVLRGGELFF

D gene: TRBD2
clone size: -
V gene: TRBV27
J gene: TRBJ2-7
CDR3 DNA: TGTGCCAGCAGTATGACTAGCGGGATTTCCTACGAGCAGTACTTC
CDR3 protein: CASSMTSGISYEQYF

D gene: TRBD1
clone size: few
V gene: TRBV27
J gene: TRBJ2-1
CDR3 DNA: TGTGCCAGCAGTTTATTCCCAGGACAGGACAGGAGAATCCGCTACAATGAGCAGTTCTTC
CDR3 protein: CASSLFPGQDRRIRYNEQFF

D gene: -
clone size: -
V gene: TRBV12-3/TRBV12-4
J gene: TRBJ2-7
CDR3 DNA: TGTGCCAGCAGCCCAGGGGCCTACTCCTACGAGCAGTACTTC
CDR3 protein: CASSPGAYSYEQYF

D gene: -
clone size: few
V gene: TRBV28
J gene: TRBJ2-7
CDR3 DNA: TGTGCCAGCAGCCCATTGGGGGGCAGGGCCTACGAGCAGTACTTC
CDR3 protein: CASSPLGGRAYEQYF

D gene: -
clone size: few
V gene: TRBV7-9
J gene: TRBJ2-6
CDR3 DNA: TGTGCCAGCAGCTTAGTCCAAATCTCTGGGGCCAACGTCCTGACTTTC
CDR3 protein: CASSLVQISGANVLTF

D gene: TRBD1
clone size: -
V gene: TRBV5-1
J gene: TRBJ1-2
CDR3 DNA: TGCGCCAGCAGTACGGGGACAGGCGGCTACTATGGCTACACCTTC
CDR3 protein: CASSTGTGGYYGYTF

D gene: TRBD2
clone size: many
V gene: TRBV5-1
J gene: TRBJ2-4
CDR3 DNA: TGCGCCAGCAGCTATTCAGGACTAGCGGACAACAAAAAAAACATTCAGTACTTC
CDR3 protein: CASSYSGLADNKKNIQYF

D gene: TRBD2
clone size: many
V gene: TRBV5-1
J gene: TRBJ2-5
CDR3 DNA: TGCGCCAGCAGCACATCAGCGGGAGTGGGTAGAGAGACCCAGTACTTC
CDR3 protein: CASSTSAGVGRETQYF